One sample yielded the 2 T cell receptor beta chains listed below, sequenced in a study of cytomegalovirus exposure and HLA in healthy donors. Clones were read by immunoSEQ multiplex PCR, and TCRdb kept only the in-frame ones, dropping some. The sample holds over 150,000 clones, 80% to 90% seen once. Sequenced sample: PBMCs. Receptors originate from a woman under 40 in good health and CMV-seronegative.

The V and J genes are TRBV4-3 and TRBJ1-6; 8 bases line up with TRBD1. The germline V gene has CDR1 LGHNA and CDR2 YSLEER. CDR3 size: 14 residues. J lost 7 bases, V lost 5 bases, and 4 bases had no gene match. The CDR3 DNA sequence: TGCGCCAGCAGCTTCGGACAGGGAAATTCACCCCTCCACTTT. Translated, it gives CASSFGQGNSPLHF.

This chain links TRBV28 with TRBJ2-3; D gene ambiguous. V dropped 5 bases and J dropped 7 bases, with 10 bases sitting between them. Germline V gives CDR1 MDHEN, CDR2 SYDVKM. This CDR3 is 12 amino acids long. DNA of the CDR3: TGTGCCAGCAGTAGCCCATTAAATACGCAGTATTTT. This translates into CASSSPLNTQYF.